The clone carrying this T cell receptor (beta chain) was observed at least ten times. Its antigen is still unknown. With the read ending 3 residues before the CDR3 end, the germline J gene is used to fill in that end. Blood came from CVID subjects not ill and not taking immunomodulatory or immunosuppressive medication. Using immunoSEQ multiplex PCR, the repertoire was profiled, and TCRdb retains in-frame clones only, with some absent. This sample comprises about 12,000 clones, none seen once only. In germline, CDR1 is GTSNPN, CDR2 SVGIG (reference sequence). CDR3 length: 14 amino acids. V was pared by 8 bases and J by 5 bases, with 11 bases of the junction left unmatched. This specimen belongs to a study of T cell clonality in common variable immunodeficiency. Study-level results: Fewer TCRbeta clones were shared among CVID subjects than controls. Common variable immunodeficiency TCR beta sequences reportedly had fewer deletions and N-nucleotide insertions.

What was sequenced was peripheral blood mononuclear cells. The sequence derives from a human donor with common variable immunodeficiency. V and J are TRBV30 and TRBJ2-5; 10 bases are shared with TRBD2. CDR3 bases read: TGTGCCAGGGGCGTAGCGGGGGGCCGGGAGACC. It encodes CARGVAGGRET. The CDR3 in its entirety is CARGVAGGRETQYF.